These 15 T cell receptor beta chains share one sample of origin, sequenced in a study of cytomegalovirus exposure and HLA in healthy donors. Repertoires were generated with immunoSEQ multiplex PCR, while TCRdb's copy carries only in-frame clones and drops some. The table has 71,000 or so clones, 94% seen once. What was sequenced was PBMCs. Receptors were obtained from a young woman in good health and CMV-seronegative.

This clone has just one count. The chain combines TRBV11-2 with TRBJ2-6, with D perhaps TRBD1 (6 bases). The CDR3 totals 18 residues. Germline CDR1 reads SGHAT; CDR2 reads FQNNGV. Trimming removed 1 base at V and 0 bases at J, with 13 bases between. CDR3 sequence reads: CASSLASGHTSGANVLTF. CDR3 nucleotide sequence: TGTGCCAGCAGCTTAGCGTCGGGACACACCTCTGGGGCCAACGTCCTGACTTTC. The full variable domain, completed using reference TRBV11-2 and TRBJ2-6, is EAGVAQSPRYKIIEKRQSVAFWCNPISGHATLYWYQQILGQGPKLLIQFQNNGVVDDSQLPKDRFSAERLKGVDSTLKIQPAKLEDSAVYLCASSLASGHTSGANVLTFGAGSRLTVL.

V and J are TRBV7-8 and TRBJ2-3, with a possible D match to TRBD1 (5 bases). The CDR3 runs to 16 residues. V dropped 5 bases and J dropped 1 base, with 16 bases sitting between them. Per the germline V gene, CDR1 is SGHVS and CDR2 is FQNEAQ. The CDR3 coding sequence is TGTGCCAGCAGCGCTAGGGGATTCCTTCGCACAGATACGCAGTATTTT. Translated: CASSARGFLRTDTQYF.

The rearrangement joins TRBV27 to TRBJ2-6; 8 nucleotides line up with TRBD2. The CDR3 runs to 15 residues. V shed 6 bases and J 5 bases; nucleotides not matched to a gene: 6. Germline V gene data show CDR1 as MNHEY and CDR2 as SMNVEV (reference sequence). CDR3 bases: TGTGCCAGCAGCTCCCGGGGGGGTTGGGCCAACGTCCTGACTTTC. Translation: CASSSRGGWANVLTF.

V is TRBV5-5 and J is TRBJ1-1; no reliable D call. V was trimmed by 2 bases and J by 1 base, leaving 9 bases between them. Germline CDR1 SGHKS, CDR2 YYEKEE (reference sequence). The CDR3 has 14 residues. CDR3 nucleotide sequence: TGTGCCAGCAGCTTTGCGAGGCAGAACACTGAAGCTTTCTTT. Amino acids: CASSFARQNTEAFF.

This clone showed up many times. The chain employs TRBV5-6 and TRBJ1-2, with 7 nucleotides matching TRBD1. Germline CDR1 reads SGHDT; CDR2 reads YYEEEE. With 0 bases clipped from V and 8 bases from J, the junction kept 4 bases outside the gene matches. CDR3 length equals 13 residues. This CDR3 reads CASSLALGGGYTF. Here the CDR3 DNA reads TGTGCCAGCAGCTTGGCCTTAGGGGGCGGCTACACCTTC.

The genes are TRBV6-5 and TRBJ1-2; the D gene is possibly TRBD1 (5 bases). The CDR3 consists of 11 residues. The germline gives CDR1 MNHEY, CDR2 SVGAGI. V was pared by 5 bases and J by 6 bases, with 7 bases between. The CDR3 DNA is TGTGCCAGCAGTCCAGGGCATGGCTACACCTTC. Translating gives CASSPGHGYTF.

The chain has TRBV7-9 and TRBJ2-3, with 10 nucleotides matching TRBD2. V trimming: 3 bases; J trimming: 2 bases; junction bases outside the gene matches: 5. CDR1 SEHNR and CDR2 FQNEAQ come from the germline V gene (reference sequence). The CDR3 is 16 amino acids. The CDR3 region has the DNA TGTGCCAGCAGCTTCAGTAGCGGGGGGAACACAGATACGCAGTATTTT. This gives the protein CASSFSSGGNTDTQYF.

The chain combines TRBV19 with TRBJ2-2, with TRBD1 matching 11 bases. The CDR3 loop spans 14 amino acids. V was pared by 5 bases and J by 6 bases, with 2 bases of the junction left unmatched. Germline values: CDR1 LNHDA, CDR2 SQIVND (reference sequence). The CDR3 nucleotides are TGTGCCAGTAGTCCGGGACAGGGGGCCGGGGAGCTGTTTTTT. It translates to CASSPGQGAGELFF.

This clone was seen a few times. The rearrangement joins TRBV2 to TRBJ2-2; D remains unclear. Per the germline V gene, CDR1 is SNHLY and CDR2 is FYNNEI. V was cut by 10 bases and J by 4 bases, with 4 bases left in between. The CDR3 consists of 10 residues. The CDR3 DNA reads as TGTGCCACCGTCACCGGGGAGCTGTTTTTT. Protein sequence: CATVTGELFF.

The chain employs TRBV7-9 and TRBJ1-1; TRBD1 aligns across 7 bases. Losses at the gene ends were 5 bases for V and 0 bases for J; bases not matched to a gene: 6. The CDR3 loop spans 15 amino acids. Germline assignment: CDR1 SEHNR and CDR2 FQNEAQ (reference sequence). This CDR3 is CASSPPGQMNTEAFF. CDR3 DNA: TGTGCCAGCAGCCCTCCGGGACAGATGAACACTGAAGCTTTCTTT.

This chain joins TRBV7-9 and TRBJ1-2; D is perhaps TRBD1 (6 bases). CDR1 SEHNR and CDR2 FQNEAQ come from the germline V gene (reference sequence). V was trimmed by 5 bases and J by 6 bases, leaving 13 bases between them. The CDR3 loop spans 13 amino acids. The CDR3, as DNA: TGTGCCAGCAGCCCCTGGGAGGGGGATGGCTACACCTTC. Encoded protein: CASSPWEGDGYTF.

J is TRBJ2-2 and V is TRBV27; 7 bases are shared with TRBD1. Unmatched junction bases numbered 5, after V lost 10 bases and J lost 0 bases. Germline CDR1 reads MNHEY; CDR2 reads SMNVEV (reference sequence). The CDR3 covers 14 residues. The CDR3 region has the DNA TGTGCCACCCGGGACAGTTCGAACACCGGGGAGCTGTTTTTT. Its translation: CATRDSSNTGELFF.

The chain couples TRBV13 to TRBJ1-6; TRBD1 matches 7 bases. The CDR3 loop spans 14 amino acids. The junction had 3 bases not matched to a gene; V was cut back by 5 bases and J by 5 bases. From germline, CDR1 is PRHDT and CDR2 FYEKMQ (reference sequence). CDR3 sequence (DNA): TGTGCCAGCAGCGCCGGGACAGATAATTCACCCCTCCACTTT. Translated: CASSAGTDNSPLHF.

The chain is built from TRBV30 and TRBJ2-7; D possibly corresponds to TRBD2 (5 bases). The CDR3 contains 13 residues. The V end was cut by 4 bases, the J end by 5 bases, with 15 bases between. From germline, CDR1 is GTSNPN and CDR2 SVGIG (reference sequence). The CDR3 protein is CAWTLGSGDEQYF. The CDR3, as DNA: TGTGCCTGGACTCTGGGCAGCGGTGACGAGCAGTACTTC.

CDR3 coding DNA: TGTGCCAGCAGTTTATTAGGCAGACTAAGACCTAACACCGGGGAGCTGTTTTTT. Protein: CASSLLGRLRPNTGELFF. The chain uses TRBV27 and TRBJ2-2; D is perhaps TRBD2 (5 bases). The CDR3 contains 18 residues. Trimming stripped 1 base from V and 2 bases from J, with 17 bases between. The germline CDR1 and CDR2 sequences are MNHEY and SMNVEV (reference sequence).